The 23 T cell receptor beta chains given below trace back to one sample, sequenced in a study of T cells in Graves' hyperthyroidism and ophthalmopathy. Researchers amplified the TCR beta CDR3 regions from RNA transcripts. Researchers ran a first-round RT-PCR on the TCR CDR3 using the HTBI primer set. TCRdb fed the multiplex PCR reads into MiXCR, producing one record per CDR3 protein. Counted here are roughly 840,000 distinct CDR3 sequences, roughly 40% occurring once; the ten biggest clones make up 7.5% to 9.5%. Material: blood. The origin of the receptors is a man aged 18 to 35 with Graves' hyperthyroidism.

V usage is TRBV10-3 and J usage is TRBJ1-5; TRBD1 agrees at 7 bases. Germline CDR1 is ENHRY and CDR2 is SYGVKD. The CDR3 runs to 11 residues. CDR3 residues: CARQGEQPQHF. CDR3 DNA: TGTGCTAGACAGGGTGAGCAGCCCCAGCATTTT.

This clonotype was detected many times. V gene TRBV10-3 combines with J gene TRBJ1-1, with 8 positions matching TRBD1. V was clipped by 5 bases and J by 7 bases; unmatched bases: 6. CDR1 and CDR2 (germline): ENHRY, SYGVKD. The CDR3 runs 13 residues. CDR3 in amino acids: CAISLDRVGEAFF. DNA for the CDR3: TGTGCCATCAGTTTGGACAGGGTCGGTGAAGCTTTCTTT.

A word on this clonotype: A clone one base away is much larger, so this may be a read error. The chain uses TRBV2 and TRBJ1-2; 7 positions match TRBD1. The CDR3 is 14 amino acids. Germline trimming cut 7 bases from V and 6 bases from J; bases unmatched to any gene: 11. Per germline, CDR1 SNHLY and CDR2 FYNNEI. CDR3 DNA: TGTGCCAGCATAGAGGCAGGGGGTCGGGATGGCTACACCTTC. Its protein is CASIEAGGRDGYTF.

Note on this clonotype: As the CDR3 is not closed by the conserved phenylalanine or tryptophan, this likely results from a read error. The genes are TRBV12-3 or TRBV12-4 and TRBJ1-1, with D possibly TRBD1 on 5 matching bases. The CDR3 loop spans 12 amino acids. V lost 8 bases and J 11 bases, leaving 18 bases between the germline ends. The CDR3 region has the DNA TGTGCCAGCGAACTTGGGGATGGGGCGGCTTTCCTT. Its translation: CASELGDGAAFL.

This chain joins TRBV7-9 and TRBJ2-2; tentatively, D is TRBD1 (5 bases). The CDR3 extends over 13 amino acids. Germline V lookup: CDR1 SEHNR, CDR2 FQNEAQ (reference sequence). Trimming removed 6 bases from V and 5 bases from J, with 10 bases in between. The CDR3 DNA reads TGTGCCAGCAGTTTGGACACGACCGGGGAGCTGTTTTTT. This translates into CASSLDTTGELFF.

The CDR3 sequence is CASSIEEEDTIYF. DNA of the CDR3: TGTGCCAGTAGTATTGAAGAGGAAGACACCATATATTTT. The chain employs TRBV19 and TRBJ1-3; no clear D. Germline CDR1 is LNHDA and CDR2 is SQIVND (reference sequence). The V end was cut by 3 bases, the J end by 8 bases, with 11 bases between. The CDR3 spans 13 residues.

Remarks on this clonotype: The junction departs from the called germline gene at one end, perhaps through a read error. V usage is TRBV7-2 and J usage is TRBJ2-7; 7 bases line up with TRBD2. Germline values: CDR1 SGHTA, CDR2 FQGNSA. The CDR3 loop spans 15 amino acids. CDR3 sequence (DNA): TGTGTCAGCAGCCCAAATGAGCTAGCGGTCTACGAGCAGTACTTC. Translated, it gives CVSSPNELAVYEQYF.

With regard to this clonotype: One end of the junction varies from germline; a read error may be responsible. The chain carries TRBV12-3 or TRBV12-4 and TRBJ1-2; unclear D gene. This CDR3 has 13 residues. The CDR3, as DNA: TGTGCCAGCAGTTTAGGGCCTCAAATGGGCTGCACCTTC. It yields the protein CASSLGPQMGCTF.

This clonotype showed up just a few times. The chain uses TRBV30 and TRBJ1-3; no firm D call. The germline gives CDR1 GTSNPN, CDR2 SVGIG (reference sequence). V lost 4 bases and J 0 bases, leaving 10 bases between the germline ends. There are 14 residues in the CDR3. CDR3 DNA sequence: TGTGCCTGGATCGGACTCCCCTCTGGAAACACCATATATTTT. As protein: CAWIGLPSGNTIYF.

Notes on this clonotype: This likely comes from a read error, as the CDR3 has no conserved phenylalanine or tryptophan at its end. The DNA is omitted, as the CDR3 cannot be located on it reliably, and the CDR3 follows TCRdb's listing. The chain links TRBV7-9 to TRBJ1-1; TRBD1, the table's D call, lacks a check against the DNA. 12 amino acids form the CDR3, both terminal residues included. CDR1 SEHNR and CDR2 FQNEAQ come from the germline V gene (reference sequence). The CDR3 sequence is CASSLAGTGMFP.

At least ten counts were recorded for this clonotype. In nucleotides, the CDR3 is TGTGCCACCAGCAGTCAATCACCCTACGAGCAGTACTTC. Translated, it gives CATSSQSPYEQYF. This sequence joins TRBV15 and TRBJ2-7, with D unresolved. V was trimmed by 3 bases and J by 2 bases, leaving 8 bases between them. The CDR3 has 13 residues. In germline, CDR1 is LNHNV, CDR2 YYDKDF (reference sequence).

This clonotype has more than one count but fewer than ten. The V call is TRBV5-6, the J call TRBJ1-2; 12 positions agree with TRBD1. From germline, CDR1 is SGHDT and CDR2 YYEEEE. V shed 1 base and J 6 bases; nucleotides not matched to a gene: 7. CDR3 length: 16 amino acids. DNA for the CDR3: TGTGCCAGCAGCTTGCCCGATGGGACAGGGGGCGATGGCTACACCTTC. Its translation: CASSLPDGTGGDGYTF.

This clonotype was recorded many times. The J gene is TRBJ1-6, the V gene TRBV7-6, with 8 bases fitting TRBD1. J gave up 10 bases and V 5 bases, and 7 bases lay outside the gene matches. The CDR3 covers 14 residues. Germline V lookup: CDR1 SGHVS, CDR2 FNYEAQ. The DNA of the CDR3 is TGTGCCAGCAGCCCCCGCAGGGGGCGATCACCCCTCCACTTT. Protein product: CASSPRRGRSPLHF.

This chain joins TRBV6-5 and TRBJ2-7; D is unresolved. This CDR3 is 15 amino acids long. Per the germline V gene, CDR1 is MNHEY and CDR2 is SVGAGI. V dropped 0 bases and J dropped 6 bases, with 15 bases sitting between them. The CDR3 is CASSYSRPDPGEQYF. Here the CDR3 DNA reads TGTGCCAGCAGTTACTCCCGCCCGGACCCGGGCGAGCAGTACTTC.

The chain carries TRBV2 and TRBJ1-1; no clear D. CDR3 length: 15 amino acids. Germline values: CDR1 SNHLY, CDR2 FYNNEI. The germline V and J ends were trimmed by 5 bases and 1 base, with 14 bases remaining between them. The CDR3 nucleotides are TGTGCCAGCAGTTACTCGATCCGGGGGAACACTGAAGCTTTCTTT. It is translated as CASSYSIRGNTEAFF.

Remarks on this clonotype: Since no conserved phenylalanine or tryptophan closes the CDR3, a read error is the likely cause. The CDR3 region has the DNA TGTGCCAGCAGTTCAGGGGAGTTCGGCACTGAAGCTTTCCTT. Protein product: CASSSGEFGTEAFL. The chain links TRBV13 to TRBJ1-1; a possible D gene is TRBD1 (6 bases). CDR3 length: 14 amino acids. Germline CDR1 is PRHDT and CDR2 is FYEKMQ (reference sequence). V lost 6 bases and J 4 bases, leaving 15 bases between the germline ends.

This clonotype occurred a few times. The chain is built from TRBV9 and TRBJ1-1; D is uncertain. The CDR3 runs to 12 residues. Germline CDR1 and CDR2: SGDLS and YYNGEE. The ends were cut back, 0 bases at V and 5 bases at J, with 5 bases in the middle. The CDR3 DNA is TGTGCCAGCAGCGTAGCTACGACTGAAGCTTTCTTT. Amino acid sequence: CASSVATTEAFF.

The chain recombines TRBV10-3 with TRBJ1-1; 8 bases map to TRBD1. In germline, CDR1 is ENHRY, CDR2 SYGVKD. This CDR3 region has 15 residues. The J segment lost 2 bases and the V segment lost 4 bases, leaving 6 bases of the junction unmatched. The chain's CDR3 is CAISGRGRLNTEAFF. In DNA, the CDR3 is TGTGCCATCAGTGGCAGGGGGCGTCTAAACACTGAAGCTTTCTTT.

The V and J genes are TRBV5-6 and TRBJ1-1, with TRBD1 as a possible D gene (6 bases). This CDR3 is built from 15 residues. Between the trimmed V and J ends, which lost 2 bases and 3 bases, there was a span of 14 bases. Looked up from germline, CDR1 is SGHDT and CDR2 is YYEEEE. CDR3 residues: CASSFDTQGDTEAFF. CDR3 bases: TGTGCCAGCAGCTTCGACACACAGGGAGACACTGAAGCTTTCTTT.

In its sample, this clonotype was seen many times. The V and J genes are TRBV2 and TRBJ2-5, with D perhaps matching TRBD2 (5 bases). Germline CDR1 SNHLY, CDR2 FYNNEI. The CDR3 has 13 amino acids. Trimming left V 8 bases short and J 5 bases short, with 15 bases between. The chain's CDR3 is CASATISSETQYF. The CDR3 region has the DNA TGTGCCAGCGCGACTATATCGAGTGAGACCCAGTACTTC.

This clonotype appeared many times. The junction shows a germline mismatch at one end, possibly a read error. This chain joins TRBV7-2 and TRBJ2-5; the D gene is possibly TRBD2 (5 bases). This CDR3 has 15 amino acids. Germline CDR1 reads SGHTA; CDR2 reads FQGNSA. The CDR3 region is CASSLVWTHEEAQYF. CDR3 in DNA: TGTGCCAGCAGCTTAGTGTGGACTCACGAAGAGGCCCAGTACTTC.

This clonotype was detected many times. This chain uses TRBV9 with TRBJ1-5; D is ambiguous. There are 15 residues in the CDR3. Germline V CDR1 and CDR2: SGDLS, YYNGEE. V lost 0 bases and J 8 bases, leaving 15 bases between the germline ends. The CDR3 DNA is TGTGCCAGCAGCGTAGGGCCGAGGGATGAGGAGCCCCAGCATTTT. This sequence encodes CASSVGPRDEEPQHF.

The chain combines TRBV19 with TRBJ1-2, with 7 positions matching TRBD1. CDR3 size: 14 residues. Germline V gene data show CDR1 as LNHDA and CDR2 as SQIVND (reference sequence). V lost 7 bases to trimming and J lost 4 bases; unmatched junction nucleotides: 9. CDR3 loop: CASTPTGETYGYTF. As DNA, the CDR3 is TGTGCCAGTACCCCCACAGGGGAGACCTATGGCTACACCTTC.